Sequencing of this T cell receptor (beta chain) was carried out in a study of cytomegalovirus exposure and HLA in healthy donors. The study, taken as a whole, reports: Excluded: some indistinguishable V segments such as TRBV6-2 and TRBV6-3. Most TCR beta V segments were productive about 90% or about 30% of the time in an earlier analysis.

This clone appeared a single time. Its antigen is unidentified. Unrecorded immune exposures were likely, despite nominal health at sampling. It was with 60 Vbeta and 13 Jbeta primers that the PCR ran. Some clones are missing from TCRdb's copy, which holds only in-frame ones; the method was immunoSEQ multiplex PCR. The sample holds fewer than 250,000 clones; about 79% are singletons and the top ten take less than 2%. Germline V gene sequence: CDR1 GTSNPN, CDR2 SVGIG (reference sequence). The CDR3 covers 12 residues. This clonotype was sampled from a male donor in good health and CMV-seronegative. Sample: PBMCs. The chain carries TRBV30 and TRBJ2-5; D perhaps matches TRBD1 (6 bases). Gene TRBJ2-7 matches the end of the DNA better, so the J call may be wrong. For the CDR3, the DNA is TGTGCCTGGAGACAGGGTACCTACGAGCAGTACTTC. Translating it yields CAWRQGTYEQYF.